Below are 8 T cell receptor beta chains sequenced from a single sample in a study of T cells in Graves' hyperthyroidism and ophthalmopathy. What was amplified from RNA transcripts were TCR beta CDR3 regions. When the TCR CDR3 underwent first-round RT-PCR, the HTBI primer set was used. In TCRdb, the multiplex PCR reads were re-called with MiXCR into one record per CDR3 protein. The sample lists approximately 700,000 distinct CDR3 sequences; 45% were seen once. Sequencing was carried out using peripheral blood or thyroid tissue (not recorded which). The source of these receptors is an adult man with Graves' disease, either hyperthyroidism or ophthalmopathy (not recorded which).

This clonotype has a count of ten or more. This chain links TRBV9 with TRBJ1-6; D remains ambiguous. This CDR3 is 16 amino acids long. In germline, CDR1 is SGDLS, CDR2 YYNGEE. The germline V and J ends were trimmed by 4 bases and 7 bases, with 18 bases remaining between them. In DNA form, the CDR3 reads TGTGCCAGCAGCCGGTATGTAGGTAATGGGAATTCACCCCTCCACTTT. This encodes CASSRYVGNGNSPLHF.

Many counts were recorded for this clonotype. The chain carries TRBV7-9 and TRBJ1-1, with D unresolved. Germline V gives CDR1 SEHNR, CDR2 FQNEAQ (reference sequence). Trimming removed 7 bases at V and 1 base at J, with 7 bases between. This CDR3 is 12 amino acids long. CDR3 sequence: CASNRGNTEAFF. The CDR3 DNA sequence: TGTGCCAGCAACCGGGGGAACACTGAAGCTTTCTTT.

This clonotype was detected a few times. The V gene is TRBV20-1, the J gene TRBJ1-2, with no clear D. The germline V gene encodes CDR1 DFQATT and CDR2 SNEGSKA (reference sequence). Trimming removed 0 bases from V and 7 bases from J, with 15 bases in between. The CDR3 loop spans 14 amino acids. The CDR3 spells CSARDRVADSGYTF. CDR3 sequence (DNA): TGCAGTGCTAGAGATCGGGTGGCCGACTCTGGCTACACCTTC.

This clonotype showed up many times. A read error may account for a junction end that differs from germline. The chain joins TRBV5-1 to TRBJ1-1, with 10 bases matching TRBD1. Per germline, CDR1 SGHRS and CDR2 YFSETQ. CDR3 length: 15 amino acids. CDR3 in amino acids: CASSLRTGGNTEAFF. In nucleotides, the CDR3 is TGTGCCAGCAGCTTAAGGACAGGGGGGAACACTGAAGCTTTCTTT.

This clonotype was recorded many times. The chain is built from TRBV7-6 and TRBJ2-5, with D possibly TRBD2 on 5 matching bases. CDR1 and CDR2 from the germline V gene are SGHVS and FNYEAQ. Trimming stripped 5 bases from V and 5 bases from J, with 9 bases between. The CDR3 consists of 12 residues. CDR3 nucleotide sequence: TGTGCCAGCAGCCCCCGAGGGGAGACCCAGTACTTC. This codes for CASSPRGETQYF.

The V call is TRBV10-3, the J call TRBJ1-1; D gene unclear. Trimming stripped 4 bases from V and 1 base from J, with 7 bases between. The CDR3 extends over 13 amino acids. Germline CDR1 and CDR2: ENHRY and SYGVKD. DNA of the CDR3: TGTGCCATCAGTGGCTGGCGGAACACTGAAGCTTTCTTT. Protein: CAISGWRNTEAFF.

Worth noting for this clonotype: A much larger clone differs from this one at a single base, so this may be a read error. The chain has TRBV10-3 and TRBJ1-3; maybe TRBD1 (6 bases). Germline values: CDR1 ENHRY, CDR2 SYGVKD. This CDR3 has 14 residues. Trimming cost V 7 bases and J 0 bases, with 10 bases left between them. The CDR3 sequence is CAITTGNSGNTIYF. The CDR3 DNA reads TGTGCCATCACAACAGGGAACTCTGGAAACACCATATATTTT.

This chain joins TRBV7-9 and TRBJ1-6; TRBD1 agrees at 8 bases. CDR3 length equals 14 residues. V was clipped by 11 bases and J by 10 bases; unmatched bases: 13. From germline, CDR1 is SEHNR and CDR2 FQNEAQ (reference sequence). The CDR3 sequence: CAWSVVTGDSPLHF. The CDR3 DNA follows: TGTGCCTGGAGTGTCGTGACAGGGGACTCACCCCTCCACTTT.